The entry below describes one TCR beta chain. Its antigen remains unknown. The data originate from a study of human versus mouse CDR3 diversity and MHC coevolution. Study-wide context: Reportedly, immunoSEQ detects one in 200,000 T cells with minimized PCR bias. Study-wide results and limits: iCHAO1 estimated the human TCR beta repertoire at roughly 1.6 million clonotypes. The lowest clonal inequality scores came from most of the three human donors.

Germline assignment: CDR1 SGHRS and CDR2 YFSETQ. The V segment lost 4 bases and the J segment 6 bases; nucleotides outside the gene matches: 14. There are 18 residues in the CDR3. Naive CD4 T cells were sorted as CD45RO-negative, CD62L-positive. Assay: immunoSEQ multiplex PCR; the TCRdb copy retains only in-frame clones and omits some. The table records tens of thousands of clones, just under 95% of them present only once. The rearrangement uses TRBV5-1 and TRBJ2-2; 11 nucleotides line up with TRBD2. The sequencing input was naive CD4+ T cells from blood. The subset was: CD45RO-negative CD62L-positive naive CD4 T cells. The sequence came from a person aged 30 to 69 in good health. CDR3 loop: CASSPQQLAGALAGELFF. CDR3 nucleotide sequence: TGCGCCAGCAGCCCACAGCAACTAGCGGGGGCTTTGGCCGGGGAGCTGTTTTTT.